These 9 T cell receptor beta chains were all obtained from the same sample, sequenced in a study of T cell clusters in autoimmune cytopenias (dated by TCRdb to between 2019 and 2020). Sequencing used an Illumina MiSeq. Multiplex PCR with a touch-down protocol amplified TRB rearrangements, with the TRB-A and TRB-B primer pools combined in a single tube. The reads underwent TCRdb reprocessing, giving one record for each CDR3 protein sequence and no DNA. The sample's table covers some 6,000 distinct CDR3 sequences. The top ten clonotypes cover about 2.7% of the sample. For each sample, TRB amplification used around 260 ng of peripheral blood genomic DNA, equal to about 37,000 genome equivalents. The same sample was also used in a study of T cell repertoires in aging, cancer and after chemotherapy.

Sequencing was done on a sample of peripheral blood. The receptors were sampled from a human donor in good health.

Its frequency marks this clonotype as medium-sized (0.01 to 0.1%). The chain combines TRBV19 with TRBJ2-1; the D call of TRBD2 rests on TCRdb alone, since no DNA is present to check it. The CDR3 covers 15 residues. Germline V gene data show CDR1 as LNHDA and CDR2 as SQIVND (reference sequence). The CDR3 sequence is CASGRLAGFYNEQFF.

This clonotype counts as medium-sized by frequency. This chain links TRBV5-6 with TRBJ2-3; TCRdb picks TRBD1, but there is no DNA to check that call. Looked up from germline, CDR1 is SGHDT and CDR2 is YYEEEE. CDR3 length: 14 amino acids. CDR3 sequence reads: CASSQQGATDTQYF. The complete variable domain, with remaining parts taken from reference TRBV5-6 and TRBJ2-3, reads DAGVTQSPTHLIKTRGQQVTLRCSPKSGHDTVSWYQQALGQGPQFIFQYYEEEERQRGNFPDRFSGHQFPNYSSELNVNALLLGDSALYLCASSQQGATDTQYFGPGTRLTVL.

By frequency, this clonotype registers medium-sized. The chain recombines TRBV6-5 with TRBJ1-3. The V gene's germline CDR1 is MNHEY and CDR2 SVGAGI. This CDR3 has 16 amino acids. The CDR3 loop reads CASSYPDTNSGNTIYF.

This clonotype is labeled medium-sized (0.01 to 0.1%) based on frequency. The chain recombines TRBV12-3 or TRBV12-4 with TRBJ2-1; TCRdb selects TRBD1, and the lack of DNA leaves this call unchecked. This CDR3 has 14 amino acids. The CDR3 is CASSSTGSVNEQFF.

V and J are TRBV12-3 or TRBV12-4 and TRBJ1-5. This CDR3 region has 15 residues. CDR3 sequence reads: CASSLTGNSNQPQHF.

The J gene is TRBJ2-1, the V gene TRBV7-4. In germline, CDR1 is SGHVT, CDR2 SQSDAQ. This CDR3 contains 14 residues. The chain's CDR3 is CASNPGGASAEQFF.

The V and J genes are TRBV20-1 and TRBJ2-7. This CDR3 has 15 amino acids. Germline V CDR1 and CDR2: DFQATT, SNEGSKA (reference sequence). CDR3 loop: CSAGAGGGSTYEQYF.

Considering frequency, this clonotype is medium-sized. The rearrangement joins TRBV29-1 to TRBJ2-6; TCRdb's assignment of TRBD1 cannot be checked, as there is no DNA. CDR1 is SQVTM and CDR2 is ANQGSEA in the germline V gene. The CDR3 spans 17 residues. The CDR3 loop is CSVAVTGGGVAANVLTF.

The V gene is TRBV7-9, the J gene TRBJ2-7; TCRdb designates TRBD1, a call that cannot be tested without DNA. Germline values: CDR1 SEHNR, CDR2 FQNEAQ (reference sequence). The CDR3 extends over 15 amino acids. CDR3 loop: CASSLVARVAYEQYF.